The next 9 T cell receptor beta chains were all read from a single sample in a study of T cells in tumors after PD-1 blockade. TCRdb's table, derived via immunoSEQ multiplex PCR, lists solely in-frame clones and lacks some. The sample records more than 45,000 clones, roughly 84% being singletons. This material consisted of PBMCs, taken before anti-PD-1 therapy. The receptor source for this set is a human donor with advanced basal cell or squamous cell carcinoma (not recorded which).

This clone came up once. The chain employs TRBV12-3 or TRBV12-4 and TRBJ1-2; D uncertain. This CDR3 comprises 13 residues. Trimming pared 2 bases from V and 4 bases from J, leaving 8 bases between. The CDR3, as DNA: TGTGCCAGCAGTTTAAACCAACTCTATGGCTACACCTTC. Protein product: CASSLNQLYGYTF.

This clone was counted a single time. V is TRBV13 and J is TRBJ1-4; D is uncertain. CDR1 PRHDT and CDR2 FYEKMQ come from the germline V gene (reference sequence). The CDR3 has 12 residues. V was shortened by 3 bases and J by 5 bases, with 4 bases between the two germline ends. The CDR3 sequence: CASSFNNEKLFF. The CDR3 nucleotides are TGTGCCAGCAGCTTCAACAATGAAAAACTGTTTTTT.

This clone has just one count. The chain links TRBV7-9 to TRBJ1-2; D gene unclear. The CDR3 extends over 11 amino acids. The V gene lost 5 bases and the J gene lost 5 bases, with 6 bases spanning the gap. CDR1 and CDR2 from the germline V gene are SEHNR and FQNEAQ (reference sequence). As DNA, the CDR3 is TGTGCCAGCAGCCAAACGTATGGCTACACCTTC. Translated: CASSQTYGYTF. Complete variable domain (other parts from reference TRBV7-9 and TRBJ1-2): DTGVSQNPRHKITKRGQNVTFRCDPISEHNRLYWYRQTLGQGPEFLTYFQNEAQLEKSRLLSDRFSAERPKGSFSTLEIQRTEQGDSAMYLCASSQTYGYTFGSGTRLTVV.

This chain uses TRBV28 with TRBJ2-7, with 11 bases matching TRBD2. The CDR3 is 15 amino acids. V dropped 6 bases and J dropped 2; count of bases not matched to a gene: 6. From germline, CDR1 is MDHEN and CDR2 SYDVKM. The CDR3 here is CASSYGLAGPYEQYF. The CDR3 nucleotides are TGTGCCAGCAGCTATGGACTAGCGGGCCCCTACGAGCAGTACTTC.

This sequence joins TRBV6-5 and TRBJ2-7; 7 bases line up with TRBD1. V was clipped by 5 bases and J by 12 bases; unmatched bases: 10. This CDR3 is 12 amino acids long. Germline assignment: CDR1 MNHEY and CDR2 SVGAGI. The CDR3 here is CASSPRDRERYF. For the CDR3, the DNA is TGTGCCAGCAGTCCCCGGGACAGAGAGAGGTACTTC.

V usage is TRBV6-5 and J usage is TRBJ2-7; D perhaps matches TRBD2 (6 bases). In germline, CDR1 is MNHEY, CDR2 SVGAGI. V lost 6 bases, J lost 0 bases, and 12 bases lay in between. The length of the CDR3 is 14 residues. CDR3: CASRGLESSYEQYF. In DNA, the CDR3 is TGTGCCAGCAGGGGACTGGAATCCTCCTACGAGCAGTACTTC.

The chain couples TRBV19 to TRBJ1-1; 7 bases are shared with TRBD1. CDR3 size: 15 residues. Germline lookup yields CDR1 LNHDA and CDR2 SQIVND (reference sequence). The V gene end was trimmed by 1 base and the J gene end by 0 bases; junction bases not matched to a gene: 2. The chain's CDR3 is CASSIGGTVNTEAFF. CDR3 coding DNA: TGTGCCAGTAGTATAGGTGGGACAGTGAACACTGAAGCTTTCTTT.

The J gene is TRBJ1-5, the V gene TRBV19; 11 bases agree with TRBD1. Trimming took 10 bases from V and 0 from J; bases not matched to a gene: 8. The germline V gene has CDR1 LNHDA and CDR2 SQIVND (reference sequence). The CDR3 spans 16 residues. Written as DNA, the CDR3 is TGTGCCACGTCCGGGACAGGGGGAAATAGCAATCAGCCCCAGCATTTT. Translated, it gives CATSGTGGNSNQPQHF. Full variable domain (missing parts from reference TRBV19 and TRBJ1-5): DGGITQSPKYLFRKEGQNVTLSCEQNLNHDAMYWYRQDPGQGLRLIYYSQIVNDFQKGDIAEGYSVSREKKESFPLTVTSAQKNPTAFYLCATSGTGGNSNQPQHFGDGTRLSIL.

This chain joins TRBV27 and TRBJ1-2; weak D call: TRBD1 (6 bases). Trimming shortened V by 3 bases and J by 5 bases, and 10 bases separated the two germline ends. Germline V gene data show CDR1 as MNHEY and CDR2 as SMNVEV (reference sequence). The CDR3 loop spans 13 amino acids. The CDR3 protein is CASSFYRDYGYTF. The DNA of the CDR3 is TGTGCCAGCAGTTTTTACAGGGATTATGGCTACACCTTC.